One and the same sample provided the 19 T cell receptor beta chains below, sequenced in a study of blood T cell repertoires in COVID-19. The data were produced by immunoSEQ multiplex PCR, yet TCRdb's version contains in-frame clones alone and is incomplete. The table has 250,000 to 350,000 clones, around 86% seen once; the top ten hold around 2.1%. Material: peripheral blood. The receptors stem from a woman in her 30s who had recovered from COVID-19.

The chain employs TRBV4-2 and TRBJ2-7; possibly TRBD2 for D (6 bases). Deletions cut 3 bases from V and 4 bases from J, with 13 bases between. Germline V gene sequence: CDR1 LGHNA, CDR2 YNFKEQ. There are 14 residues in the CDR3. In nucleotides, the CDR3 is TGTGCCAGCAGCCAGGACCGGGACTTTTACGAGCAGTACTTC. Amino acid sequence: CASSQDRDFYEQYF.

The chain couples TRBV21-1 to TRBJ1-5. TRBV21-1 corresponds to a pseudogene. This CDR3 region has 14 residues. The CDR3 here is CASSNGGSGQPQHF. CDR3 coding DNA: TGTGCCAGCAGCAACGGAGGGTCGGGTCAGCCCCAGCATTTT.

This chain joins TRBV5-1 and TRBJ2-7, with 9 bases matching TRBD2. V shed 0 bases and J 4 bases; nucleotides not matched to a gene: 5. Germline lookup yields CDR1 SGHRS and CDR2 YFSETQ. This CDR3 comprises 15 residues. The CDR3 loop reads CASSLAQRGAYEQYF. In nucleotides, the CDR3 is TGCGCCAGCAGCTTGGCCCAGCGGGGGGCGTACGAGCAGTACTTC.

The chain couples TRBV5-1 to TRBJ1-3; 8 bases match TRBD1. The germline V gene has CDR1 SGHRS and CDR2 YFSETQ. This CDR3 contains 15 residues. The V and J ends lost 0 bases and 3 bases, in that order; junction bases with no gene match: 2. This CDR3 is CASSLDRGNGNTIYF. The CDR3 coding sequence is TGCGCCAGCAGCTTGGACAGGGGGAATGGAAACACCATATATTTT.

This clone was picked up one time. V is TRBV6-5 and J is TRBJ2-7; tentatively, D is TRBD2 (5 bases). Germline V gene data show CDR1 as MNHEY and CDR2 as SVGAGI. CDR3 size: 12 residues. Trimming removed 9 bases at V and 6 bases at J, with 15 bases between. CDR3 coding DNA: TGTGCCAGTCGGGAAGGACCTACCGAGCAGTACTTC. It codes for CASREGPTEQYF.

J is TRBJ2-1 and V is TRBV14, with TRBD2 matching over 11 bases. The length of the CDR3 is 18 residues. The J segment lost 4 bases and the V segment lost 3 bases, leaving 11 bases of the junction unmatched. Per germline, CDR1 SGHDN and CDR2 FVKESK. CDR3 sequence (DNA): TGTGCCAGCAGCCATCCGCCCCCTCGACTAGCGGGGTACAATGAGCAGTTCTTC. It yields the protein CASSHPPPRLAGYNEQFF.

The rearrangement uses TRBV30 and TRBJ2-7; TRBD1 matches at 10 bases. Germline values: CDR1 GTSNPN, CDR2 SVGIG (reference sequence). J gave up 0 bases and V 3 bases, and 5 bases lay outside the gene matches. The CDR3 extends over 15 amino acids. CDR3 bases: TGTGCCTGGAGAAGCCGGGACAGGGGCTCCTACGAGCAGTACTTC. Amino acids: CAWRSRDRGSYEQYF. Based on the CDR3 plus reference TRBV30 and TRBJ2-7, the full variable domain is SQTIHQWPATLVQPVGSPLSLECTVEGTSNPNLYWYRQAAGRGLQLLFYSVGIGQISSEVPQNLSASRPQDRQFILSSKKLLLSDSGFYLCAWRSRDRGSYEQYFGPGTRLTVT.

This clone was counted only a few times. The CDR3 bases are TGTGCCACCAGCAGGGGTACTCAGGGGTCCTACGAGCAGTACTTC. The encoded protein is CATSRGTQGSYEQYF. The V and J genes are TRBV15 and TRBJ2-7; D is possibly TRBD1 (6 bases). Germline V gene sequence: CDR1 LNHNV, CDR2 YYDKDF (reference sequence). The V gene lost 3 bases and the J gene lost 1 base, with 13 bases spanning the gap. The CDR3 runs 15 residues.

The chain is built from TRBV2 and TRBJ2-5; 12 bases agree with TRBD2. The V gene's germline CDR1 is SNHLY and CDR2 FYNNEI. V shed 7 bases and J 5 bases; nucleotides not matched to a gene: 5. The CDR3 has 14 residues. The CDR3 reads CASTGLAGSETQYF. In nucleotides, the CDR3 is TGTGCCAGCACTGGACTAGCGGGGTCCGAGACCCAGTACTTC. Full variable domain (missing parts from reference TRBV2 and TRBJ2-5): EPEVTQTPSHQVTQMGQEVILRCVPISNHLYFYWYRQILGQKVEFLVSFYNNEISEKSEIFDDQFSVERPDGSNFTLKIRSTKLEDSAMYFCASTGLAGSETQYFGPGTRLLVL.

This clone was seen only once. The rearrangement uses TRBV2 and TRBJ1-4, with D unclear. The CDR3 sequence is 13 residues long. Germline loops: CDR1 SNHLY, CDR2 FYNNEI. Trimming took off 6 bases at V and 4 bases at J, with 9 bases between the two ends. CDR3 nucleotides: TGTGCCAGCAGACGGGAGCTTAATGAAAAACTGTTTTTT. Translated: CASRRELNEKLFF.

The rearrangement links TRBV7-9 to TRBJ1-1; 7 bases map to TRBD1. The ends lost 5 bases at V and 6 bases at J; junction bases unmatched: 9. The germline V gene encodes CDR1 SEHNR and CDR2 FQNEAQ (reference sequence). The CDR3 has 14 amino acids. CDR3 bases: TGTGCCAGCAGCCTCATGGGACAGACCCCTGAAGCTTTCTTT. Translated, it gives CASSLMGQTPEAFF. The whole variable domain, remainder taken from reference TRBV7-9 and TRBJ1-1, is DTGVSQNPRHKITKRGQNVTFRCDPISEHNRLYWYRQTLGQGPEFLTYFQNEAQLEKSRLLSDRFSAERPKGSFSTLEIQRTEQGDSAMYLCASSLMGQTPEAFFGQGTRLTVV.

This clone has a handful of counts. The chain couples TRBV5-1 to TRBJ1-3; D call uncertain. The CDR3 covers 13 residues. Germline V lookup: CDR1 SGHRS, CDR2 YFSETQ. The ends were cut back, 0 bases at V and 6 bases at J, with 7 bases in the middle. CDR3 residues: CASSLGQLNTIYF. CDR3 DNA sequence: TGCGCCAGCAGCTTGGGACAACTAAACACCATATATTTT.

V is TRBV5-1 and J is TRBJ2-1; D is possibly TRBD1 (6 bases). V lost 0 bases and J 8 bases, leaving 15 bases between the germline ends. The CDR3 spans 15 residues. Per germline, CDR1 SGHRS and CDR2 YFSETQ. This chain's CDR3 is CASSLGGQSLDEQFF. The CDR3 region has the DNA TGCGCCAGCAGCTTGGGTGGACAGTCGCTCGATGAGCAGTTCTTC.

The chain employs TRBV25-1 and TRBJ2-7; D is perhaps TRBD1 (6 bases). Per germline, CDR1 MGHDK and CDR2 SYGVNS. Trimming took 6 bases from V and 2 from J, leaving 8 bases between them. CDR3 length equals 12 residues. CDR3 sequence (DNA): TGTGCCAGCAGGGACAGAGCCTACGAGCAGTACTTC. It translates to CASRDRAYEQYF.

The rearrangement uses TRBV27 and TRBJ2-7; 8 bases match TRBD1. The CDR3 is 14 residues long. Germline CDR1 MNHEY, CDR2 SMNVEV (reference sequence). V gave up 4 bases and J gave up 3 bases; unmatched junction bases: 5. The DNA of the CDR3 is TGTGCCAGCAGTTCCGGGACAGGATACTACGAGCAGTACTTC. The encoded protein is CASSSGTGYYEQYF.

The V call is TRBV7-8, the J call TRBJ1-4; TRBD1 agrees at 10 bases. Germline V gene lookup returns CDR1 SGHVS and CDR2 FQNEAQ. This CDR3 spans 15 amino acids. J was trimmed by 6 bases and V by 5 bases; bases with no gene match: 6. The CDR3 is CASSPRTGGDEKLFF. CDR3 DNA sequence: TGTGCCAGCAGCCCGCGGACAGGGGGGGATGAAAAACTGTTTTTT.

This clone appeared once. For the CDR3, the DNA is TGTGCCAGCAGTCGAGGCGGGTGGAAGACCCAGTACTTC. Translation gives CASSRGGWKTQYF. The chain employs TRBV11-3 and TRBJ2-5; possible D gene TRBD2, 5 bases. Trimming pared 6 bases from V and 6 bases from J, leaving 14 bases between. The CDR3 runs 13 residues. Germline lookup yields CDR1 SGHNT and CDR2 YENEEA.

The gene calls are TRBV28 and TRBJ2-3; D is ambiguous. V dropped 3 bases and J dropped 7 bases, with 5 bases sitting between them. CDR3 size: 11 residues. Germline V gene data show CDR1 as MDHEN and CDR2 as SYDVKM. This chain's CDR3 is CASSFEYTQYF. CDR3 DNA sequence: TGTGCCAGCAGTTTTGAGTATACGCAGTATTTT.

The V and J genes are TRBV18 and TRBJ2-5, with TRBD1 matching 9 bases. The V and J ends lost 8 bases and 1 base, in that order; junction bases with no gene match: 8. The CDR3 is made up of 15 amino acids. CDR1 and CDR2 (germline): KGHSH, LQKENI. The CDR3 region has the DNA TGTGCCAGCCACCCGGGACAGGGACTCCAAGAGACCCAGTACTTC. It specifies CASHPGQGLQETQYF.